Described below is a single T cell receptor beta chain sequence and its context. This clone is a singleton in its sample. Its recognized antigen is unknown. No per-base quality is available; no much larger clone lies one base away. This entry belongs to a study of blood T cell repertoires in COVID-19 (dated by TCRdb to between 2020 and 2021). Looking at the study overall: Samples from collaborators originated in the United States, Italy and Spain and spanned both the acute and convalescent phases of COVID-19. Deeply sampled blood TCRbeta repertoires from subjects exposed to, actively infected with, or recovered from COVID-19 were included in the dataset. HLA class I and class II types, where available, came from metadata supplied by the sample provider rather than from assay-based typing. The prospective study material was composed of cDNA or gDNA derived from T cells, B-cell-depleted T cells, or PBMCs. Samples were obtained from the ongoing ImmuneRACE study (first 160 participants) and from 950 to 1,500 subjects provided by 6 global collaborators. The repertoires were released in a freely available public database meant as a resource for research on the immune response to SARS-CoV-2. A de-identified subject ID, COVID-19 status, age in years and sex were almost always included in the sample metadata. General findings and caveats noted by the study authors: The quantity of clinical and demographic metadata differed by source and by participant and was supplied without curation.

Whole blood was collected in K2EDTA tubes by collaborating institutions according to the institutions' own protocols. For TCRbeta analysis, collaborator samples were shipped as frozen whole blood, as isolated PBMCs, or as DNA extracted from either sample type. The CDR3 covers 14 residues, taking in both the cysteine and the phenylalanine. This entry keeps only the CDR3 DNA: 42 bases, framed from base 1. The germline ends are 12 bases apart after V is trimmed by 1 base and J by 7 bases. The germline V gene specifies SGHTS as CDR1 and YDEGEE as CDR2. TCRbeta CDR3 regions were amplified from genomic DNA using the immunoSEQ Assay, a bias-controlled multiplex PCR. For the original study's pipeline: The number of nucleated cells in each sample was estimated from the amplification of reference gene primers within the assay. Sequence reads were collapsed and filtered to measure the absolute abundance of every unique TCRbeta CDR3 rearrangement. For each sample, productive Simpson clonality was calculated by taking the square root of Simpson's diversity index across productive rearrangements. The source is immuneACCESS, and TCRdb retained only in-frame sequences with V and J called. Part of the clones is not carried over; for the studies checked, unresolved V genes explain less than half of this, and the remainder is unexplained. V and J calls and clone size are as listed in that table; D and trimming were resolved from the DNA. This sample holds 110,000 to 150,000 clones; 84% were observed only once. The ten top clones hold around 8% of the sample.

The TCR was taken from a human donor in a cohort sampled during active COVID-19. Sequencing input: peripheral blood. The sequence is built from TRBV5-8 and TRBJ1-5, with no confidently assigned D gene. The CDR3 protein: CASSLISAGQPQHF. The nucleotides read TGTGCCAGCAGCTTGATTTCGGCGGGACAGCCCCAGCATTTT. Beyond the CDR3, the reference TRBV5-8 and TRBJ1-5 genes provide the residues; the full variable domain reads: EAGVTQSPTHLIKTRGQQATLRCSPISGHTSVYWYQQALGLGLQFLLWYDEGEERNRGNFPPRFSGRQFPNYSSELNVNALELEDSALYLCASSLISAGQPQHFGDGTRLSIL.